Listed below are T cell receptor beta chains from one sample, sequenced in a study of glioma-infiltrating T cells. TCRdb re-analysed the multiplex PCR reads in MiXCR, keeping a single row per CDR3 protein. The profile shows approximately 45,000 distinct CDR3 sequences, under 25% of them singletons. Sequences were obtained from glioma tissue, nonneoplastic brain tissue, or PBMCs (not recorded which). These receptors were collected from a human donor with low-grade glioma or glioblastoma, undergoing nonglioma brain surgery, or in good health (not recorded which). Both conserved end residues are part of each CDR3. D genes are given only for firm matches. Clone size is shown for a subset of rows, as once, few, many or a class of expanded clone.

TRBV7-9	TRBJ2-3	.	many	TGTGCCACCAAATGGGCCACAGATACGCAGTATTTT	CATKWATDTQYF
TRBV28	TRBJ2-4	TRBD2	.	TGTGCCAGCAGCGTTATAGCGGGGAAAAACATTCAGTACTTC	CASSVIAGKNIQYF
TRBV29-1	TRBJ2-1	.	.	TGCAGCGTTCTGGGTCCAGGGGCGAATGAGCAGTTCTTC	CSVLGPGANEQFF
TRBV29-1	TRBJ1-1	.	few	TGCAGCGTAGGACGCTGGAGCACTGAAGCTTTCTTT	CSVGRWSTEAFF
TRBV6-1	TRBJ2-3	.	.	TGTGCCACCCTCACAGATACGCAGTATTTT	CATLTDTQYF
TRBV6-1	TRBJ2-3	.	many	TGTGCCAGCAGTGTCGGGTCCGCGAGAGATACGCAGTATTTT	CASSVGSARDTQYF
TRBV15	TRBJ2-3	.	many	TGTGCCACCAGCAATTTGGCTTCCGCAGATACGCAGTATTTT	CATSNLASADTQYF
TRBV2	TRBJ1-5	.	many	TGTGCCAGCAGTACCCATGGTAGCAATCAGCCCCAGCATTTT	CASSTHGSNQPQHF
TRBV11-2	TRBJ2-4	TRBD2	.	TGTGCCAGCAGTCAAGGACTAGCGGGGTTGGCCAAAAACATTCAGTACTTC	CASSQGLAGLAKNIQYF
TRBV3-1	TRBJ2-5	TRBD2	.	TGTGCCAGCAGCGGCACTAGCGGGAGGGCCCGGGAGACCCAGTACTTC	CASSGTSGRARETQYF
TRBV9	TRBJ2-3	.	many	TGTGCCAGCAGCGTAGCCCCTCCGGGACACAACACAGATACGCAGTATTTT	CASSVAPPGHNTDTQYF
TRBV7-9	TRBJ2-5	.	once	TGTGCCAGCAGCTTATTACTTTCAGTCGGTCGAGAAACCCAGTACTTC	CASSLLLSVGRETQYF
TRBV7-8	TRBJ2-1	TRBD1	many	TGTGCCAGCACCGGTGACAGGGCAACCTTAATTTACAATGAGCAGTTCTTC	CASTGDRATLIYNEQFF
TRBV5-1	TRBJ2-3	TRBD1	.	TGCGCCAGCAGTCGAGGCCCGGGACAGGGGACAGATACGCAGTATTTT	CASSRGPGQGTDTQYF
TRBV11-2	TRBJ1-1	.	many	TGTGCCAGCAGCTTGGACGGGGGCACTGAAGCTTTCTTT	CASSLDGGTEAFF
TRBV4-1	TRBJ1-5	.	many	TGCGCCAGCAGCCTCGGCCAGGCAGGACCAAATCAGCCCCAGCATTTT	CASSLGQAGPNQPQHF
TRBV10-1	TRBJ1-6	.	many	TGCGCCAGCGCGACGGATAATTCACCCCTCCACTTT	CASATDNSPLHF
TRBV28	TRBJ1-1	.	.	TGTGCCAGCAGGACAACAGTGGGCGCGACGCCTTTCTTT	CASRTTVGATPFF
TRBV7-9	TRBJ1-1	TRBD1	many	TGTGCCAGCAGCTCCTCGGGGGGGACAGGTGGGTTCCACACTGAAGCTTTCTTT	CASSSSGGTGGFHTEAFF
TRBV27	TRBJ2-1	.	many	TGTGCCAGCAGTTTGGGGGAGTTGTACAATGAGCAGTTCTTC	CASSLGELYNEQFF
TRBV9	TRBJ1-5	.	.	TGTGCCAGCTCCGAGGGGGAGGGTCAGCCCCAGCATTTT	CASSEGEGQPQHF
TRBV20-1	TRBJ2-7	.	many	TGCAGTGCTGATGGGGGAAACGAGCAGTACTTC	CSADGGNEQYF
TRBV6-1	TRBJ1-2	TRBD1	many	TGTGCCAGCAGATCAGGACAGGGGAGCTATGGCTACACCTTC	CASRSGQGSYGYTF
TRBV28	TRBJ1-5	.	many	TGTGCCAGCCTCACAACGAAAAGCAATCAGCCCCAGCATTTT	CASLTTKSNQPQHF
TRBV6-1	TRBJ1-5	.	medium-sized	TGTGCCAGCAGTGACAGTGTCAATCAGCCCCAGCATTTT	CASSDSVNQPQHF
TRBV19	TRBJ2-5	.	many	TGTGCCAGCCGACAGGGACTCCAAGAGACCCAGTACTTC	CASRQGLQETQYF
TRBV6-1	TRBJ1-2	TRBD1	many	TGTGCCAGCAGTTTTATCAGGGGGAATGGCTACACCTTC	CASSFIRGNGYTF
TRBV2	TRBJ1-1	.	many	TGTGCCAGCAATGAACCAGGACAGAACACTGAAGCTTTCTTT	CASNEPGQNTEAFF
TRBV30	TRBJ1-1	.	many	TGTGCCTGGAGAAGGGAGAACACTGAAGCTTTCTTT	CAWRRENTEAFF
TRBV6-6	TRBJ2-5	.	medium-sized	TGTGCCAGCAGTTACCTGGCGAACCAAGAGACCCAGTACTTC	CASSYLANQETQYF
TRBV6-1	TRBJ1-2	.	many	TGTGCCAGCAGTCAACGTGGGTGGGAGGGATATGGCTACACCTTC	CASSQRGWEGYGYTF
TRBV4-2	TRBJ2-5	.	medium-sized	TGTGCCAGCAGCCAAATCCAAGAGACCCAGTACTTC	CASSQIQETQYF
TRBV7-2	TRBJ2-5	.	many	TGTGCCAGCAGCTTAGGGGGGCTACTCCAAGAGACCCAGTACTTC	CASSLGGLLQETQYF
TRBV29-1	TRBJ2-3	TRBD1	.	TGCAGCGTTTTAACGCCGGGACAGGGGAGCACAGATACGCAGTATTTT	CSVLTPGQGSTDTQYF
TRBV5-4	TRBJ2-7	.	.	TGTGCCAGCAGCCGGCCCGGGGGAAACTCCTACGAGCAGTACTTC	CASSRPGGNSYEQYF
TRBV5-4	TRBJ1-5	.	few	TGTGCCAGCAGCCAGGACCCGTCTTATCAGCCCCAGCATTTT	CASSQDPSYQPQHF
TRBV5-1	TRBJ2-5	TRBD1	few	TGCGCCAGCAGCTCACAGGGGGCGAATGTGGAGACCCAGTACTTC	CASSSQGANVETQYF
TRBV11-2	TRBJ2-1	.	many	TGTGCCAGCAGCTTAGTCCCTGGGGGGAAGCAGTTCTTC	CASSLVPGGKQFF
TRBV3-1	TRBJ2-5	.	.	TGTGCCAGCAGCCCCGACACCGTTGGAGAGACCCAGTACTTC	CASSPDTVGETQYF
TRBV15	TRBJ1-4	.	.	TGTGCCACCAGCAGAGATAAGTGGGATGAAAAACTGTTTTTT	CATSRDKWDEKLFF
TRBV4-1	TRBJ2-1	.	many	TGCGCCAGCAGCCAAGATAAAACTAGTTCTCACAATGAGCAGTTCTTC	CASSQDKTSSHNEQFF
TRBV29-1	TRBJ2-7	TRBD1	medium-sized	TGCAGCGTGTGGACAGGGAACTTCTACGAGCAGTACTTC	CSVWTGNFYEQYF
TRBV14	TRBJ1-2	.	many	TGTGCCAGCAGCTCCGACTATGGCTACACCTTC	CASSSDYGYTF
TRBV3-1	TRBJ1-1	TRBD1	many	TGTGCCAGCAGCCTAGACAGGGGAAGGGCTTTCTTT	CASSLDRGRAFF
TRBV4-1	TRBJ2-7	TRBD2	many	TGCGCCAGCAGCCAGGACGCGGGGGAATACGGCGAGCAGTACTTC	CASSQDAGEYGEQYF
TRBV7-9	TRBJ2-1	.	many	TGTGCCAGCAAATATTCCGGGGGGCAGGGATACAATGAGCAGTTCTTC	CASKYSGGQGYNEQFF
TRBV5-1	TRBJ1-6	.	many	TGCGCCAGCAGCTTGGCGGGGTTGGAGAATTCACCCCTCCACTTT	CASSLAGLENSPLHF
TRBV10-3	TRBJ1-1	TRBD1	many	TGTGCCATACGGACGGACAGGAAGAACACTGAAGCTTTCTTT	CAIRTDRKNTEAFF
TRBV5-1	TRBJ1-2	.	many	TGCGCCAGCAGTTCGATAACGACAGGAGGTGGCTACACCTTC	CASSSITTGGGYTF
TRBV6-1	TRBJ2-1	.	many	TGTGCCAGCAGTCCCACTGTACGTGATGAGCAGTTCTTC	CASSPTVRDEQFF
TRBV18	TRBJ2-5	.	many	TGTGCCAGCTCACCCAATACACGACAGTCCCAAGAGACCCAGTACTTC	CASSPNTRQSQETQYF
TRBV20-1	TRBJ2-7	.	many	TGCAGTGCCGCTTCGGACCGCTACGAGCAGTACTTC	CSAASDRYEQYF
TRBV5-5	TRBJ2-7	.	few	TGTGCCAGCAGCTTGACACCTCTGGGCGAGCAGTACTTC	CASSLTPLGEQYF